This record concerns one T cell receptor beta chain sequence. Profiled with immunoSEQ multiplex PCR; TCRdb holds only in-frame clones, not every one. The sample records about 69,000 clones, 65% to 85% being singletons. This sample was included in a study of blood T cell repertoires in COVID-19. Whole-study context: Some COVID-19 samples were acute and others convalescent; all came from the United States, Italy and Spain.

Germline CDR1 SGHRS, CDR2 YFSETQ. This CDR3 is 16 amino acids long. With 0 bases clipped from V and 9 bases from J, the junction kept 9 bases outside the gene matches. The sequencing input was peripheral blood. The genes are TRBV5-1 and TRBJ1-6; 7 bases match TRBD1. This TCR came from a man between 60 and 75 years old with acute or convalescent COVID-19. CDR3 DNA: TGCGCCAGCAGCTTGGACGGGACAGAAGGCGGTTCACCCCTCCACTTT. It codes for CASSLDGTEGGSPLHF.